Below, 30 T cell receptor beta chains from the same sample are listed, as sequenced in a study of blood T cell repertoires in COVID-19. Profiled with immunoSEQ multiplex PCR; TCRdb holds only in-frame clones, not every one. The table records hundreds of thousands of clones, more than 80% of them present only once. Sequences were obtained from peripheral blood. The receptors here all came from a woman younger than 45 with active or convalescent COVID-19.

The chain couples TRBV3-1 (or the pseudogene TRBV3-2) to TRBJ2-2; TRBD2 matches 8 bases. The V segment lost 5 bases and the J segment 4 bases; nucleotides outside the gene matches: 15. CDR1 is LGHDT and CDR2 is YNNKEL in the germline V gene (reference sequence). This CDR3 is built from 18 residues. The CDR3 here is CASSDLGGPSGSTGELFF. As DNA, the CDR3 is TGTGCCAGCAGCGACCTGGGCGGGCCTAGCGGGTCCACCGGGGAGCTGTTTTTT.

This clone has a single count. This chain uses TRBV28 with TRBJ2-1, with D perhaps TRBD1 (5 bases). The germline V gene has CDR1 MDHEN and CDR2 SYDVKM. The CDR3 totals 14 residues. V lost 3 bases to trimming and J lost 3 bases, with 9 bases between them. The CDR3, as DNA: TGTGCCAGCAGTTTGGGGCAGGTCTACAATGAGCAGTTCTTC. It is translated as CASSLGQVYNEQFF.

There are a few counts of this clone. This chain joins TRBV6-1 and TRBJ2-1, with 8 bases matching TRBD2. The CDR3 length is 16 residues. V lost 0 bases to trimming and J lost 4 bases; unmatched junction nucleotides: 5. CDR1 is MNHNS, CDR2 SASEGT, per germline. CDR3 in DNA: TGTGCCAGCAGTGAAGCTCCGGCTAGCGGGTACAATGAGCAGTTCTTC. Translating gives CASSEAPASGYNEQFF.

The genes are TRBV6-5 and TRBJ2-7; 8 bases fit TRBD2. The CDR3 is 14 residues long. Germline CDR1 and CDR2: MNHEY and SVGAGI. Germline trimming cut 7 bases from V and 2 bases from J; bases unmatched to any gene: 7. The CDR3 spells CASTPGGETYEQYF. The CDR3 bases are TGTGCCAGCACCCCGGGAGGGGAGACCTACGAGCAGTACTTC.

This rearrangement joins TRBV4-2 to TRBJ2-5, with D maybe TRBD2 (6 bases). V lost 2 bases and J 2 bases, leaving 12 bases between the germline ends. The CDR3 length is 15 residues. Germline V gene data show CDR1 as LGHNA and CDR2 as YNFKEQ. The DNA of the CDR3 is TGTGCCAGCAGCCAAATTCCGGGAGCACAAGAGACCCAGTACTTC. Its translation: CASSQIPGAQETQYF.

The chain recombines TRBV19 with TRBJ2-1; the match to TRBD1 covers 11 bases. Germline CDR1 is LNHDA and CDR2 is SQIVND (reference sequence). The CDR3 has 13 residues. After removal of 6 bases from V and 8 bases from J, the junction contained 3 bases not matched to a gene. This CDR3 is CASRGDRGYEQFF. CDR3 bases: TGTGCCAGTAGGGGGGACAGGGGGTATGAGCAGTTCTTC.

This chain uses TRBV30 with TRBJ2-3; D gene uncertain. This CDR3 is 13 amino acids long. Germline V gene sequence: CDR1 GTSNPN, CDR2 SVGIG (reference sequence). V was pared by 1 base and J by 2 bases, with 7 bases between. This CDR3 is CAWSASNTDTQYF. The CDR3 DNA reads TGTGCCTGGAGTGCGTCTAACACAGATACGCAGTATTTT.

This chain connects TRBV5-6 to TRBJ2-7; maybe TRBD1 (5 bases). The germline V gene encodes CDR1 SGHDT and CDR2 YYEEEE. The CDR3 runs 15 residues. The V end was cut by 0 bases, the J end by 0 bases, with 10 bases between. Here the CDR3 reads CASSLDRRVSYEQYF. For the CDR3, the DNA is TGTGCCAGCAGCTTGGACAGGAGAGTCTCCTACGAGCAGTACTTC.

Written as DNA, the CDR3 is TGTGCCAGTAGTCTAGTCCTCTTTGGCGGTCAGCCCCAGCATTTT. This codes for CASSLVLFGGQPQHF. The chain is built from TRBV19 and TRBJ1-5, with no clear D. V lost 5 bases to trimming and J lost 6 bases, with 17 bases between them. The CDR3 contains 15 residues. Germline CDR1 reads LNHDA; CDR2 reads SQIVND (reference sequence).

This clone was found once. V usage is TRBV11-1 and J usage is TRBJ2-2, with 9 bases aligning to TRBD1. The V gene's germline CDR1 is SGHAT and CDR2 FQDESV (reference sequence). Trimming cost V 7 bases and J 6 bases; bases outside gene matches: 6. The CDR3 is made up of 14 amino acids. CDR3 sequence reads: CASNGQGRAGELFF. The CDR3 DNA is TGTGCCAGCAACGGACAGGGGCGAGCCGGGGAGCTGTTTTTT.

This clone was counted only a few times. The chain joins TRBV18 to TRBJ2-7; D might be TRBD1 (6 bases). Germline-derived CDR1 and CDR2 are KGHSH and LQKENI. The CDR3 is made up of 13 amino acids. Between the trimmed V and J ends, which lost 3 bases and 3 bases, there was a span of 9 bases. The CDR3 nucleotides are TGTGCCAGCTCACCCGGGACATACTACGAGCAGTACTTC. Residues: CASSPGTYYEQYF.

V and J are TRBV2 and TRBJ1-1; 8 bases fit TRBD1. CDR1 and CDR2 from the germline V gene are SNHLY and FYNNEI. The CDR3 loop spans 13 amino acids. V was pared by 7 bases and J by 5 bases, with 6 bases of the junction left unmatched. CDR3 coding DNA: TGTGCCAGCACTTCAGGGGGCAAGACTGAAGCTTTCTTT. Translating gives CASTSGGKTEAFF.

The gene calls are TRBV7-9 and TRBJ1-2, with a tentative D call TRBD1 (6 bases). This CDR3 is built from 13 residues. The V and J ends lost 1 base and 7 bases respectively, with 10 bases between them. Germline values: CDR1 SEHNR, CDR2 FQNEAQ (reference sequence). The DNA for the CDR3 is TGTGCCAGCAGCTTAGACGCCAGGGGTGGCTACACCTTC. Protein sequence: CASSLDARGGYTF.

This rearrangement joins TRBV6-5 to TRBJ1-3; 8 positions match TRBD1. Germline-derived CDR1 and CDR2 are MNHEY and SVGAGI. Unmatched junction bases numbered 6, after V lost 6 bases and J lost 2 bases. The CDR3 has 15 amino acids. In DNA form, the CDR3 reads TGTGCCAGCAGCACGACAGGGGAGGCTGGAAACACCATATATTTT. Residues: CASSTTGEAGNTIYF.

The chain has TRBV7-9 and TRBJ2-7; 14 nucleotides agree with TRBD2. This CDR3 is 18 amino acids long. Germline assignment: CDR1 SEHNR and CDR2 FQNEAQ (reference sequence). Trimming took 1 base from V and 2 from J; bases not matched to a gene: 7. This CDR3 is CASSLGLAGGRLAYEQYF. The CDR3 coding sequence is TGTGCCAGCAGCTTAGGACTAGCGGGGGGGCGTTTGGCCTACGAGCAGTACTTC.

The V gene is TRBV14, the J gene TRBJ1-6; D ambiguous. This CDR3 spans 15 amino acids. V was shortened by 2 bases and J by 8 bases, with 13 bases between the two germline ends. Per the germline V gene, CDR1 is SGHDN and CDR2 is FVKESK. CDR3 in amino acids: CASSQQANFYSPLHF. CDR3 sequence (DNA): TGTGCCAGCAGCCAACAAGCCAACTTTTATTCACCCCTCCACTTT.

The chain is built from TRBV21-1 and TRBJ2-4; the D segment call TRBD1 is taken from the table without a DNA check. TRBV21-1 is designated a pseudogene. The CDR3 consists of 18 residues. This CDR3 reads CASSKGDRLSLAKNIQYF. DNA of the CDR3: TGTGCCAGCAGCAAAGGAGACAGGCTCTCTCTAGCCAAAAACATTCAGTACTTC.

This chain uses TRBV2 with TRBJ1-2; D gene ambiguous. Germline V lookup: CDR1 SNHLY, CDR2 FYNNEI. The CDR3 sequence is 11 residues long. Trimming removed 11 bases from V and 1 base from J, with 8 bases in between. Here the CDR3 reads CASGRNYGYTF. CDR3 nucleotide sequence: TGTGCCTCAGGTCGTAACTATGGCTACACCTTC.

This clone was seen only once. J is TRBJ2-3 and V is TRBV5-1, with 10 bases aligning to TRBD2. This CDR3 spans 18 amino acids. With V trimmed by 0 bases and J by 5 bases, 12 bases remained unmatched. Germline CDR1 reads SGHRS; CDR2 reads YFSETQ. For the CDR3, the DNA is TGCGCCAGCAGCTTGGCCCGAACGACTAGCGGGTCTATAGATACGCAGTATTTT. The encoded protein is CASSLARTTSGSIDTQYF.

The chain links TRBV23-1 to TRBJ2-2; TRBD2 agrees at 9 bases. TRBV23-1 is sorted into the ORF group, with uncertain function. The length of the CDR3 is 17 residues. J gave up 1 base and V 3 bases, and 6 bases lay outside the gene matches. The CDR3 coding sequence is TGCGCCAGCAGTCACTCGAGGACTAGCGAGAACACCGGGGAGCTGTTTTTT. Its translation: CASSHSRTSENTGELFF.

This chain links TRBV6-6 with TRBJ2-1; tentatively, D is TRBD2 (6 bases). Germline loops: CDR1 MNHNY, CDR2 SVGAGI (reference sequence). The CDR3 runs to 15 residues. Deletions cut 7 bases from V and 4 bases from J, with 17 bases between. The CDR3 loop is CASTRVDGGYNEQFF. CDR3 nucleotides: TGTGCCAGCACTCGTGTGGATGGGGGGTACAATGAGCAGTTCTTC.

This clone was seen a handful of times. V gene TRBV29-1 combines with J gene TRBJ2-3; D is perhaps TRBD1 (5 bases). Germline V CDR1 and CDR2: SQVTM, ANQGSEA. This CDR3 is 14 amino acids long. V was shortened by 5 bases and J by 0 bases, with 12 bases between the two germline ends. In DNA form, the CDR3 reads TGCAGCGTTCGACAGCAAACTAGCACAGATACGCAGTATTTT. Amino acids: CSVRQQTSTDTQYF.

This clone was counted only a few times. This chain connects TRBV10-2 to TRBJ2-7, with D unclear. The ends were cut back, 2 bases at V and 5 bases at J, with 7 bases in the middle. Looked up from germline, CDR1 is WSHSY and CDR2 is SAAADI. The CDR3 totals 12 residues. Here the CDR3 DNA reads TGCGCCAGCAGTGAGGACTCGGACGAGCAGTACTTC. Encoded protein: CASSEDSDEQYF.

V gene TRBV29-1 combines with J gene TRBJ2-7; a possible D gene is TRBD1 (6 bases). V lost 1 base to trimming and J lost 1 base, with 14 bases between them. Per germline, CDR1 SQVTM and CDR2 ANQGSEA. The CDR3 has 15 residues. CDR3 nucleotide sequence: TGCAGCGTTGAAGCTCCCGCAGGGGAATCCTACGAGCAGTACTTC. This encodes CSVEAPAGESYEQYF.

The chain recombines TRBV5-6 with TRBJ2-7; 8 bases match TRBD2. Germline lookup yields CDR1 SGHDT and CDR2 YYEEEE. Trimming at V came to 4 bases and at J to 0 bases, leaving 6 bases not matched to a gene. The CDR3 covers 15 residues. Written as DNA, the CDR3 is TGTGCCAGCAGCGTCTGGACTAGCAGCTCCTACGAGCAGTACTTC. This codes for CASSVWTSSSYEQYF.

V and J are TRBV6-6 and TRBJ1-5; 9 positions match TRBD1. Germline lookup yields CDR1 MNHNY and CDR2 SVGAGI (reference sequence). V lost 1 base, J lost 4 bases, and 2 bases stayed unmatched. This CDR3 has 15 residues. CDR3 DNA sequence: TGTGCCAGCAGTTACTACGGACAGGGGAATCAGCCCCAGCATTTT. Amino acids: CASSYYGQGNQPQHF.

The chain links TRBV7-7 to TRBJ2-2; D perhaps matches TRBD1 (5 bases). V lost 1 base and J 5 bases, leaving 14 bases between the germline ends. CDR1 is SSHAT and CDR2 is FNYEAQ in the germline V gene (reference sequence). The CDR3 spans 16 residues. For the CDR3, the DNA is TGTGCCAGCAGCTTAGAACGACAGTGGGGTACCGGGGAGCTGTTTTTT. Translation gives CASSLERQWGTGELFF.

For the CDR3, the DNA is TGTGCCAGCAGTACCGGGACAGGGGAGAATGAGCAGTTCTTC. Encoded protein: CASSTGTGENEQFF. The chain has TRBV7-9 and TRBJ2-1; 10 bases are shared with TRBD1. CDR3 length: 14 residues. With V trimmed by 6 bases and J by 7 bases, 6 bases remained unmatched. The germline gives CDR1 SEHNR, CDR2 FQNEAQ (reference sequence).

CDR3 region: CASSIEDRLNTEAFF. CDR3 DNA sequence: TGTGCCAGTAGTATAGAGGACAGATTGAACACTGAAGCTTTCTTT. The rearrangement uses TRBV19 and TRBJ1-1; D possibly corresponds to TRBD1 (6 bases). The CDR3 loop spans 15 amino acids. Per the germline V gene, CDR1 is LNHDA and CDR2 is SQIVND (reference sequence). V was cut by 0 bases and J by 0 bases, with 8 bases left in between.

The rearrangement links TRBV3-1 (or the pseudogene TRBV3-2) to TRBJ2-1; TRBD2 matches 8 bases. This CDR3 has 17 residues. Germline V gene lookup returns CDR1 LGHDT and CDR2 YNNKEL (reference sequence). Losses at the gene ends were 0 bases for V and 2 bases for J; bases not matched to a gene: 6. The CDR3 loop is CASSQEVSGVTYNEQFF. CDR3 sequence (DNA): TGTGCCAGCAGCCAAGAGGTTAGCGGGGTTACCTACAATGAGCAGTTCTTC.